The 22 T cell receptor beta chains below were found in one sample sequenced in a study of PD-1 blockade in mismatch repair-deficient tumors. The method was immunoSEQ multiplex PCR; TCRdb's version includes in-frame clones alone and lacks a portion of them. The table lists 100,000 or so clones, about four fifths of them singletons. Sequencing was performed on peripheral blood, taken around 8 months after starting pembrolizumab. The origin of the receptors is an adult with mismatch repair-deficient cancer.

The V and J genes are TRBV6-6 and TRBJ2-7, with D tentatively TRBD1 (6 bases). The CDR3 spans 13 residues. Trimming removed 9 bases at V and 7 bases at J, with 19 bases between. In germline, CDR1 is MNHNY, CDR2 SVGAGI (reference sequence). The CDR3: CASCPQGEGEQYF. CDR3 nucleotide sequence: TGTGCCAGTTGCCCACAGGGCGAAGGGGAGCAGTACTTC.

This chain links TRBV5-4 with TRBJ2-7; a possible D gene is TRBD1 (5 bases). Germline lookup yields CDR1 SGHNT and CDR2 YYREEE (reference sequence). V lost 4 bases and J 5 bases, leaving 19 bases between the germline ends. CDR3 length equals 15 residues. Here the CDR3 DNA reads TGTGCCAGCAGCCTAGTCGGAACCCCAGGGAACGAGCAGTACTTC. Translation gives CASSLVGTPGNEQYF.

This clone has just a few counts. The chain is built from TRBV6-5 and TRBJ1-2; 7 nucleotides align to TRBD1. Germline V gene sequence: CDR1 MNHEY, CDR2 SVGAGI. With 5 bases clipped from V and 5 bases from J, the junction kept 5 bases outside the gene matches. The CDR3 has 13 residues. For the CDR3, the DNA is TGTGCCAGCAGTCCTCAGGGGGATTATGGCTACACCTTC. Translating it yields CASSPQGDYGYTF.

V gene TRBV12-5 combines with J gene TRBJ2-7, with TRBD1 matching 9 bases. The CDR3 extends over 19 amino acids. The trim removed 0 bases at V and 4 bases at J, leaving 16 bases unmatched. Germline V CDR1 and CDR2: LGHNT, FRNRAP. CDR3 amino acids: CASGLVLTGGRNSGYEQYF. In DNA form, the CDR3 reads TGTGCTAGTGGTTTGGTACTCACAGGGGGCCGTAATAGCGGGTACGAGCAGTACTTC.

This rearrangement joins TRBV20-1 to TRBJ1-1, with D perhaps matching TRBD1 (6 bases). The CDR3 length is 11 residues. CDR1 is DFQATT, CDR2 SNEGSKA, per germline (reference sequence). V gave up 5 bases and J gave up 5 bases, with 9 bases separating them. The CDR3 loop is CSAERGTEAFF. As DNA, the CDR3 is TGCAGTGCTGAAAGGGGGACTGAAGCTTTCTTT.

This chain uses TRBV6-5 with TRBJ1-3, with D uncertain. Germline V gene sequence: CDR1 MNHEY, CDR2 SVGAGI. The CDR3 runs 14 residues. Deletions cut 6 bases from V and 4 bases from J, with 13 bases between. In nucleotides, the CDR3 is TGTGCCAGCAGCCGGGATAACCGGGGAAACACCATATATTTT. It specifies CASSRDNRGNTIYF.

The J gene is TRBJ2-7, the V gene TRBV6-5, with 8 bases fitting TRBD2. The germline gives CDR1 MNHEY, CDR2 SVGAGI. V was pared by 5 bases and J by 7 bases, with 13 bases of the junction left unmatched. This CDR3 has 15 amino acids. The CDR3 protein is CASSRYSSGSGEQYF. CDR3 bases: TGTGCCAGCAGTCGGTACTCCAGCGGGAGTGGTGAGCAGTACTTC.

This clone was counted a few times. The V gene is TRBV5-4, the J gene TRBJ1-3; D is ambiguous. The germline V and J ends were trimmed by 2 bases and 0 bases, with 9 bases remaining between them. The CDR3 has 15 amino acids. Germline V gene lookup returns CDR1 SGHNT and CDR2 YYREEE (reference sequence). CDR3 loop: CASSLSLDSGNTIYF. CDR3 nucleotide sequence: TGTGCCAGCAGCTTAAGTCTAGACTCTGGAAACACCATATATTTT.

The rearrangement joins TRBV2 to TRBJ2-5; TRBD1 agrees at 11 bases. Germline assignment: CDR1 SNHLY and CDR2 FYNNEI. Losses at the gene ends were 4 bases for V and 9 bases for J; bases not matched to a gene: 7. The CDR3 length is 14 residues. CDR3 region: CASSGDRGSGAQYF. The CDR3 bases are TGTGCCAGCAGTGGGGACAGGGGGTCTGGGGCCCAGTACTTC.

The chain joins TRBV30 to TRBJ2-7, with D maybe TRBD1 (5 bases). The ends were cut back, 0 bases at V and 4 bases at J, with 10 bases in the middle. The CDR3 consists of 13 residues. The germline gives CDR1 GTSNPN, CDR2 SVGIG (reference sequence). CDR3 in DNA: TGTGCCTGGAGTGTCGACAGAACATACGAGCAGTACTTC. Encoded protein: CAWSVDRTYEQYF.

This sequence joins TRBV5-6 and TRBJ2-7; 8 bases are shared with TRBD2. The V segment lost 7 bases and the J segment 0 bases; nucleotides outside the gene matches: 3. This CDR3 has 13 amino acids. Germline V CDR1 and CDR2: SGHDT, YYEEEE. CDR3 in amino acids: CASQGLASYEQYF. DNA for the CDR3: TGTGCCAGCCAAGGACTAGCCTCCTACGAGCAGTACTTC. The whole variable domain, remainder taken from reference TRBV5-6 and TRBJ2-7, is DAGVTQSPTHLIKTRGQQVTLRCSPKSGHDTVSWYQQALGQGPQFIFQYYEEEERQRGNFPDRFSGHQFPNYSSELNVNALLLGDSALYLCASQGLASYEQYFGPGTRLTVT.

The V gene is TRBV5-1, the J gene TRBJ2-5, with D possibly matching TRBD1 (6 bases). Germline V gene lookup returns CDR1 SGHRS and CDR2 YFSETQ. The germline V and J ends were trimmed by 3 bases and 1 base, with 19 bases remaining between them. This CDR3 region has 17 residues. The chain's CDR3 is CASSSRGWGQAQETQYF. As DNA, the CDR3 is TGCGCCAGCAGCTCTAGGGGGTGGGGGCAAGCCCAAGAGACCCAGTACTTC.

The CDR3 DNA reads TGTGCCAGCAGGGGGCGGGAGATAGGTGCAGATACGCAGTATTTT. It specifies CASRGREIGADTQYF. This chain joins TRBV7-8 and TRBJ2-3, with TRBD2 identical over 7 bases. CDR1 is SGHVS and CDR2 is FQNEAQ in the germline V gene. V was pared by 6 bases and J by 4 bases, with 10 bases of the junction left unmatched. The CDR3 extends over 15 amino acids.

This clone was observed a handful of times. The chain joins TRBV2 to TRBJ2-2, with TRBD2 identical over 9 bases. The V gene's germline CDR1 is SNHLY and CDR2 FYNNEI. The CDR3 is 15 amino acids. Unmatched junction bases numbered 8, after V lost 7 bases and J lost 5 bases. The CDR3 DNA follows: TGTGCCAGCAAGGGAGGGCTAGCGGGAACCGGGGAGCTGTTTTTT. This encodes CASKGGLAGTGELFF.

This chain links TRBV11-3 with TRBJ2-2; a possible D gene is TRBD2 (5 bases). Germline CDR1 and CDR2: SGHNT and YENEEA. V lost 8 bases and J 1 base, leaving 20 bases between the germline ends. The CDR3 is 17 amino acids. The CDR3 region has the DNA TGTGCCAGCGCTCCCGAGGGTGCCAGCAGGAACACCGGGGAGCTGTTTTTT. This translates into CASAPEGASRNTGELFF.

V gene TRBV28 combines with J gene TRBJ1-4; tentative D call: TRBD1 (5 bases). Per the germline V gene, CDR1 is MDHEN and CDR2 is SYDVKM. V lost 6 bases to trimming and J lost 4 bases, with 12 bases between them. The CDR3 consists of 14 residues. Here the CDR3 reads CASRGGGVNEKLFF. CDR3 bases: TGTGCCAGCAGGGGGGGAGGAGTTAATGAAAAACTGTTTTTT.

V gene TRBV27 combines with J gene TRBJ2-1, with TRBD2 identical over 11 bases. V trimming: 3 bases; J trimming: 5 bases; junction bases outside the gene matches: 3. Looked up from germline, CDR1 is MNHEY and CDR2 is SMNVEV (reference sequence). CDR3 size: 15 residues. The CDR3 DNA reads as TGTGCCAGCAGTTTGGGACTAGCGGTAAACAATGAGCAGTTCTTC. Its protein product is CASSLGLAVNNEQFF.

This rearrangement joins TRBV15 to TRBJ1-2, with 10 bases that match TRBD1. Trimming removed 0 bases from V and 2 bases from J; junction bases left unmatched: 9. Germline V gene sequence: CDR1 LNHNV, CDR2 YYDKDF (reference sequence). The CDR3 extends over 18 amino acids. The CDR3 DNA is TGTGCCACCAGCAGAGATGGCCCTTTGGGACAGGGGAACTATGGCTACACCTTC. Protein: CATSRDGPLGQGNYGYTF.

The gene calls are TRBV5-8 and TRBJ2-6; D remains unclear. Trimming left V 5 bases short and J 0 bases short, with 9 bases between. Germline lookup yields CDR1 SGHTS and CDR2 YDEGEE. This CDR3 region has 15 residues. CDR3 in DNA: TGTGCCAGCAGAGCTACCATCTCTGGGGCCAACGTCCTGACTTTC. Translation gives CASRATISGANVLTF.

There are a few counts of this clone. The CDR3 loop is CASSEDEGLYEQYF. DNA of the CDR3: TGTGCCAGCAGTGAAGATGAAGGGTTGTACGAGCAGTACTTC. V and J are TRBV2 and TRBJ2-7; D gene uncertain. Trimming cost V 1 base and J 4 bases, with 11 bases left between them. The CDR3 runs 14 residues. Germline V lookup: CDR1 SNHLY, CDR2 FYNNEI.

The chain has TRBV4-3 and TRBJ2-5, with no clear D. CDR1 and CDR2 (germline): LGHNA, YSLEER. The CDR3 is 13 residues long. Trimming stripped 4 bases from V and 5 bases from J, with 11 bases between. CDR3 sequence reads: CASSLAPTETQYF. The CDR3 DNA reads TGCGCCAGCAGCCTCGCTCCAACGGAGACCCAGTACTTC.

CDR3 in amino acids: CSVDQLSWDGYTF. The CDR3 region has the DNA TGCAGCGTTGATCAACTTTCCTGGGATGGCTACACCTTC. The chain carries TRBV29-1 and TRBJ1-2; no clear D. Deletions cut 3 bases from V and 6 bases from J, with 14 bases between. The CDR3 is 13 residues long. Germline V gene sequence: CDR1 SQVTM, CDR2 ANQGSEA.